The following is a T cell receptor (beta chain) sequence with its context. The data are from a study of cytomegalovirus exposure and HLA in healthy donors. Study summary: In terms of ancestry, the Caucasian-associated cluster contained more than 65% of the roughly 400 genotyped donors.

V lost 5 bases to trimming and J lost 4 bases; unmatched junction nucleotides: 3. Germline V CDR1 and CDR2: SGDLS, YYNGEE. The CDR3 is 14 amino acids. PCR amplification relied on 60 Vbeta primers (plus 13 Jbeta primers). Generated by immunoSEQ multiplex PCR, the TCRdb table keeps only in-frame clones and is missing some. Here the sample spans 150,000 to 200,000 clones, 60% to 85% being singletons. This clonotype was obtained from a male donor in good health and CMV-seropositive. The J gene is TRBJ2-1, the V gene TRBV9; 10 bases align to TRBD2. Sequencing input: PBMCs. CDR3 bases: TGTGCCAGCAGTCAGCGGGGGGGATACAATGAGCAGTTCTTC. This translates into CASSQRGGYNEQFF.